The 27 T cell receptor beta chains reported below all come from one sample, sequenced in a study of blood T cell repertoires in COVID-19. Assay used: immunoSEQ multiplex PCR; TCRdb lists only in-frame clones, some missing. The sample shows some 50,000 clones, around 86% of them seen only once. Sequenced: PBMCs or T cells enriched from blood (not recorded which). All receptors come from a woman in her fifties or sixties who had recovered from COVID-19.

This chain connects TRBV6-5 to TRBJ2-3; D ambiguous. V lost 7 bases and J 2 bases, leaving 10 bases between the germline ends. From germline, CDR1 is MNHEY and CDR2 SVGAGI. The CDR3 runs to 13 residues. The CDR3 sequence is CASIRQDTDTQYF. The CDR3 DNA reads TGTGCCAGCATACGGCAGGACACAGATACGCAGTATTTT.

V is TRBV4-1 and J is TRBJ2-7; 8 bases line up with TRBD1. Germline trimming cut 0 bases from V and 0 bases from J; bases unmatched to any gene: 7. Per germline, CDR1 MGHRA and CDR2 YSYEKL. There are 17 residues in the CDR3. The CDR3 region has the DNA TGCGCCAGCAGCCAAGATCCCGGACAGGGCAGCTCCTACGAGCAGTACTTC. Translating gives CASSQDPGQGSSYEQYF.

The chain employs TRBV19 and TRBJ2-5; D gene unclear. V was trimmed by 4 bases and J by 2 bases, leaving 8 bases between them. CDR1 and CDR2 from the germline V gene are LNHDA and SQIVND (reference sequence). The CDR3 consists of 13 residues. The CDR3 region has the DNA TGTGCCAGTAGTAGGGCCAGGCAAGAGACCCAGTACTTC. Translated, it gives CASSRARQETQYF. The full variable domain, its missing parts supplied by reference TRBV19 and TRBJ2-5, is DGGITQSPKYLFRKEGQNVTLSCEQNLNHDAMYWYRQDPGQGLRLIYYSQIVNDFQKGDIAEGYSVSREKKESFPLTVTSAQKNPTAFYLCASSRARQETQYFGPGTRLLVL.

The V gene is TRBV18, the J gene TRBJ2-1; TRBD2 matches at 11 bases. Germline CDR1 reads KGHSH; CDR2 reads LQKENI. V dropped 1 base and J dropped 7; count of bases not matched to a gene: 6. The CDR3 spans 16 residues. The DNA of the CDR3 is TGTGCCAGCTCACCACTAGCGGGGGGGATTAAGAATGAGCAGTTCTTC. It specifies CASSPLAGGIKNEQFF.

Here the CDR3 DNA reads TGTGCCAGTAGTCGAACCACGGGACAGGGGTCGGGCGAGCAGTACTTC. Protein product: CASSRTTGQGSGEQYF. J is TRBJ2-7 and V is TRBV19; 10 positions match TRBD1. The CDR3 contains 16 residues. V shed 5 bases and J 6 bases; nucleotides not matched to a gene: 13. Germline values: CDR1 LNHDA, CDR2 SQIVND (reference sequence).

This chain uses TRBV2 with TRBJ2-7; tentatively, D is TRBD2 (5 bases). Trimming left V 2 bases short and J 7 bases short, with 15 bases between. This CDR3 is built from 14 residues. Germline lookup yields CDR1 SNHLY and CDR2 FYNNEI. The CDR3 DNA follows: TGTGCCAGCAGTGAATTTCGGGATGGCGGGGAGCAGTACTTC. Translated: CASSEFRDGGEQYF.

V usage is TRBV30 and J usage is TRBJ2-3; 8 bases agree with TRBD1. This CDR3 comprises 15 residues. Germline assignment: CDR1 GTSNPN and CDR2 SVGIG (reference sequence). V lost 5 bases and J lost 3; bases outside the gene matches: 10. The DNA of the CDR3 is TGTGCCTGGTCCTGGGACAGGATTGCGACAGATACGCAGTATTTT. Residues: CAWSWDRIATDTQYF. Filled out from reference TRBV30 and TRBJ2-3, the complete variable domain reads SQTIHQWPATLVQPVGSPLSLECTVEGTSNPNLYWYRQAAGRGLQLLFYSVGIGQISSEVPQNLSASRPQDRQFILSSKKLLLSDSGFYLCAWSWDRIATDTQYFGPGTRLTVL.

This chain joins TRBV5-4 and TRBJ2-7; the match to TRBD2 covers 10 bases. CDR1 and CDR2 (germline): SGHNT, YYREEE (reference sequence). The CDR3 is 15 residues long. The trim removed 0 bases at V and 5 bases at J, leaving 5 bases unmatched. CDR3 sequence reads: CASSLVSGGSDEQYF. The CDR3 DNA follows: TGTGCCAGCAGCTTGGTTAGCGGGGGGAGCGACGAGCAGTACTTC.

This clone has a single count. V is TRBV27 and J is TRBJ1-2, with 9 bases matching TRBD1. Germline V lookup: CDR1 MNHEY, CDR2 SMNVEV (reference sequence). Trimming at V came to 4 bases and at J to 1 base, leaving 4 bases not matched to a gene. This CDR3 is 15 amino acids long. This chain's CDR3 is CASSSQGAGNYGYTF. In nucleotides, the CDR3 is TGTGCCAGCAGTTCACAGGGGGCGGGTAACTATGGCTACACCTTC.

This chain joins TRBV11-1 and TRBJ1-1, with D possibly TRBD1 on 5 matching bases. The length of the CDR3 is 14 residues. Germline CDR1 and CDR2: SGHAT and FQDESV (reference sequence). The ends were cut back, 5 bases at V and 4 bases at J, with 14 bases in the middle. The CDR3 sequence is CASSLGTPVTEAFF. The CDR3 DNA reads TGTGCCAGCAGCCTAGGGACTCCTGTCACTGAAGCTTTCTTT.

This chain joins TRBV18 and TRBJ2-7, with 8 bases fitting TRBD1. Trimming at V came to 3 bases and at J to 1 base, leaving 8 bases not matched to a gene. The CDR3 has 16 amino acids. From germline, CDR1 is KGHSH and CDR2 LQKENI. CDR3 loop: CASSPRGQGLSYEQYF. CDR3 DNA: TGTGCCAGCTCACCCCGAGGACAGGGATTATCCTACGAGCAGTACTTC.

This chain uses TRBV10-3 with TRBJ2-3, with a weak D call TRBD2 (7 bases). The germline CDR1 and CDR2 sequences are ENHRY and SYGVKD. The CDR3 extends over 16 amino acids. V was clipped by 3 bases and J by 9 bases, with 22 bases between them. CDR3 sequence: CAISDPAGAGEWTQYF. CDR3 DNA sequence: TGTGCCATCAGTGATCCGGCGGGGGCGGGAGAGTGGACGCAGTATTTT.

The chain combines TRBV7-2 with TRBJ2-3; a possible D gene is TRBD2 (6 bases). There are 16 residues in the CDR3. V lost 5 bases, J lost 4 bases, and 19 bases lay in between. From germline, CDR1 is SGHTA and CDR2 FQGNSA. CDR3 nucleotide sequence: TGTGCCAGCAGCCCCGGTGGAACCCGGAGGGCAGATACGCAGTATTTT. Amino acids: CASSPGGTRRADTQYF.

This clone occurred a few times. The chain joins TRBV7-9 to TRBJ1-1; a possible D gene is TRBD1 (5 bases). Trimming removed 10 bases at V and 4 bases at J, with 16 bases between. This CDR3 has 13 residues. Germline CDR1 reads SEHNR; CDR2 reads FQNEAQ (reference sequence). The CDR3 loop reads CATRLRDLTEAFF. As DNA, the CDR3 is TGTGCCACCCGACTCAGGGATCTCACTGAAGCTTTCTTT. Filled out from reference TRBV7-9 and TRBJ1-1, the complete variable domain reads DTGVSQNPRHKITKRGQNVTFRCDPISEHNRLYWYRQTLGQGPEFLTYFQNEAQLEKSRLLSDRFSAERPKGSFSTLEIQRTEQGDSAMYLCATRLRDLTEAFFGQGTRLTVV.

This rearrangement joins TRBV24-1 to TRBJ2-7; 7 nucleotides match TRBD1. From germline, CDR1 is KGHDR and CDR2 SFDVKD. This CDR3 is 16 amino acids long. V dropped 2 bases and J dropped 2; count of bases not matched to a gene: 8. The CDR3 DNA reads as TGTGCCACCAGTGATTCCGCAGGGGGTCCCCCCTACGAGCAGTACTTC. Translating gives CATSDSAGGPPYEQYF.

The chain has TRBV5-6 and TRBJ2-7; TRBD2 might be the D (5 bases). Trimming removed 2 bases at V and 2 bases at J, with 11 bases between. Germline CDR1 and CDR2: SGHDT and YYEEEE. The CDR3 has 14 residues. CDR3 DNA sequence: TGTGCCAGCAGCTTTACCGACTACGCCTACGAGCAGTACTTC. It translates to CASSFTDYAYEQYF.

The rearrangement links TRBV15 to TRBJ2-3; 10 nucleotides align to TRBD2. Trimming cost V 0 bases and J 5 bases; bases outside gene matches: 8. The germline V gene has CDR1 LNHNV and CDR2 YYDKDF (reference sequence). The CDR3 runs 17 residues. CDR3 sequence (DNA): TGTGCCACCAGCAGAGATAAGAGCGGGGGGGCCAGAGATACGCAGTATTTT. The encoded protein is CATSRDKSGGARDTQYF.

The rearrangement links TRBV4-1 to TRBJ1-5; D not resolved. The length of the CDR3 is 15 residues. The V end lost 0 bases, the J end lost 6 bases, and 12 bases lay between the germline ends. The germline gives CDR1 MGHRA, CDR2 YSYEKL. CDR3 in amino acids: CASSQDPGPAQPQHF. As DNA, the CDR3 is TGCGCCAGCAGCCAAGACCCTGGCCCCGCTCAGCCCCAGCATTTT.

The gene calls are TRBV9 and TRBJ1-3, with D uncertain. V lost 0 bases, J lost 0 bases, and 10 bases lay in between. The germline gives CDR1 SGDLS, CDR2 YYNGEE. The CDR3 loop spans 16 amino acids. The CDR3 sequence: CASSVDGGSSGNTIYF. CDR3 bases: TGTGCCAGCAGCGTAGATGGTGGCAGCTCTGGAAACACCATATATTTT.

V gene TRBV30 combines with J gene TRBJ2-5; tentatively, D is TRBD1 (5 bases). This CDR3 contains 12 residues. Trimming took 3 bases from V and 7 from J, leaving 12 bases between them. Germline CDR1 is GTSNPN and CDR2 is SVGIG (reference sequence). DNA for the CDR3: TGTGCCTGGAGCAAGGGGATCGGGACCCAGTACTTC. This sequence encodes CAWSKGIGTQYF.

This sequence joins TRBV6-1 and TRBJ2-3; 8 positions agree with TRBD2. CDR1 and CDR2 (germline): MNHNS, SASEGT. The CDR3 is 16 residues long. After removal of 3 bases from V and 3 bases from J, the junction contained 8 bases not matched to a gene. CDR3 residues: CASSETSAVRTDTQYF. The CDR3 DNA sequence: TGTGCCAGCAGTGAGACTAGCGCGGTTAGAACAGATACGCAGTATTTT.

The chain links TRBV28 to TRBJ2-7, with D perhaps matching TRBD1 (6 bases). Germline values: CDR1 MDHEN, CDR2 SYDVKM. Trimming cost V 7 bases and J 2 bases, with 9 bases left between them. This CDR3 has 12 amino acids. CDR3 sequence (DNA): TGTGCCAGCAAACAGGGCCCCTACGAGCAGTACTTC. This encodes CASKQGPYEQYF.

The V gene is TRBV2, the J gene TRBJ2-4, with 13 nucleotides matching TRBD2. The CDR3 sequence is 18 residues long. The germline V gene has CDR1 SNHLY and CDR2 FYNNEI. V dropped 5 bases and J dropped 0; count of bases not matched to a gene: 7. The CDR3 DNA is TGTGCCAGCAGTCTACCGGGACTAGCGGGATTAGCCAAAAACATTCAGTACTTC. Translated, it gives CASSLPGLAGLAKNIQYF.

The CDR3 reads CASRPDYGYTF. For the CDR3, the DNA is TGTGCCAGCAGACCGGACTATGGCTACACCTTC. The chain recombines TRBV2 with TRBJ1-2; D is undetermined. V lost 6 bases and J 3 bases, leaving 5 bases between the germline ends. This CDR3 comprises 11 residues. Germline assignment: CDR1 SNHLY and CDR2 FYNNEI. The whole variable domain, remainder taken from reference TRBV2 and TRBJ1-2, is EPEVTQTPSHQVTQMGQEVILRCVPISNHLYFYWYRQILGQKVEFLVSFYNNEISEKSEIFDDQFSVERPDGSNFTLKIRSTKLEDSAMYFCASRPDYGYTFGSGTRLTVV.

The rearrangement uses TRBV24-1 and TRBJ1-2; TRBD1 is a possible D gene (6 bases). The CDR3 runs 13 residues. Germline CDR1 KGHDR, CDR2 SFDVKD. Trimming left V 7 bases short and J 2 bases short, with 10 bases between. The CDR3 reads CATSPDSNYGYTF. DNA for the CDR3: TGTGCCACCAGCCCGGACAGCAACTATGGCTACACCTTC.

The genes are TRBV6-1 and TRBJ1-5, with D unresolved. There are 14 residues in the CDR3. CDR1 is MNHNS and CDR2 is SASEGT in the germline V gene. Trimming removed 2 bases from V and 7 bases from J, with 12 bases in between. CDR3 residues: CASSELGGRQPQHF. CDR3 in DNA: TGTGCCAGCAGTGAATTGGGAGGACGCCAGCCCCAGCATTTT.

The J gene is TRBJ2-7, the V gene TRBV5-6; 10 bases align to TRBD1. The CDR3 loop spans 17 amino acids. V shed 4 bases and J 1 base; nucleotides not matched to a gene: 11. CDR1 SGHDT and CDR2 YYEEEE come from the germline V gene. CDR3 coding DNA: TGTGCCAGCAGCCCCCGACAGGGGGCTTTTCGGTCCTACGAGCAGTACTTC. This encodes CASSPRQGAFRSYEQYF.